This TCR beta chain appears in the sequencing data of a study of HIV-infected patients and healthy controls. MiXCR was run by TCRdb on the 5' RACE reads, yielding one entry per CDR3 protein. The table has 55,000 to 70,000 distinct CDR3 sequences, 15% to 20% seen once; the top ten hold about 1.3%. The CDR3 has 16 residues. The ends were cut back, 4 bases at V and 5 bases at J, with 21 bases in the middle. In germline, CDR1 is SGDLS, CDR2 YYNGEE. The sample holds one count of this clonotype. The receptor was derived from a human donor in good health. V usage is TRBV9 and J usage is TRBJ1-2; TRBD1 is a possible D gene (6 bases). Sequenced input: CD4+ T cells from blood. This CDR3 reads CASSPSARGLLYGYTF. The DNA for the CDR3 is TGTGCCAGCAGCCCGAGCGCCCGGGGGCTGTTGTATGGCTACACCTTC.